This is a list of T cell receptor beta chains from one sample in a study of blood T cell repertoires in COVID-19. Only in-frame clones appear in the TCRdb table, and some are missing; sequencing was by immunoSEQ multiplex PCR. The sample has approximately 85,000 clones; 70% to 90% are singletons. Sequenced sample: peripheral blood. All receptors come from a man aged 50 to 59 with active or convalescent COVID-19. The CDR3 runs from the conserved cysteine through the conserved F or W.

V gene,J gene,CDR3 protein
TRBV10-2,TRBJ1-3,CASTLSGDTGNTIYF
TRBV5-1,TRBJ1-1,CASSRGQGSTEAFF
TRBV5-1,TRBJ2-3,CASSLAMLAGEADTQYF
TRBV12-3/TRBV12-4,TRBJ1-1,CASSLRGPDEAFF
TRBV29-1,TRBJ2-1,CSETRLGSEQFF
TRBV25-1,TRBJ1-2,CASSAGGGYTF
TRBV19,TRBJ1-3,CASTRQGSGNTIYF
TRBV2,TRBJ2-7,CASSESEGRTPLNF
TRBV28,TRBJ1-4,CASSLGRNNEKLFF
TRBV5-4,TRBJ2-5,CASSPAWREGETQYF
TRBV19,TRBJ1-6,CASKGQAKSPLHF
TRBV29-1,TRBJ1-4,CSVVGGTDNEKLFF
TRBV19,TRBJ2-3,CASSLGPSGVDTQYF
TRBV4-3,TRBJ1-6,CASSQDGTGDSPLHF
TRBV29-1,TRBJ1-4,CSAAGRAGGTNEKLFF
TRBV6-2/TRBV6-3,TRBJ1-2,CASSYVRGEYGYTF
TRBV23-1,TRBJ2-7,CASSQSCASSYEQYF
TRBV24-1,TRBJ2-3,CATSSRSGGALLRDTQYF
TRBV11-2,TRBJ2-3,CASSLDNAVGTDTQYF
TRBV29-1,TRBJ2-7,CSGGTRAEQYF
TRBV6-1,TRBJ1-5,CASSELGQGGNQPQHF
TRBV5-6,TRBJ2-7,CASSREMNRGEQYF
TRBV24-1,TRBJ1-3,CATSESGTQGNTIYF
TRBV4-1,TRBJ1-3,CASSQDRGTFDSGNTIYF
TRBV28,TRBJ1-5,CASSWGQGGGIQPQHF
TRBV27,TRBJ2-3,CASSLLGGGTQYF
TRBV28,TRBJ2-3,CASRSSGASTDTQYF
TRBV10-3,TRBJ2-1,CAIGRTSGDYNEQFF
TRBV6-5,TRBJ1-2,CASSYNFNYGYTF
TRBV7-8,TRBJ2-1,CASSWGLASYNEQFF
TRBV5-4,TRBJ1-2,CASSSKSVGIGGPGYGYTF
TRBV4-1,TRBJ2-5,CASSQVGAGEETQYF
TRBV30,TRBJ2-6,CAWSSGTGGRSGANVLTF
TRBV12-2,TRBJ2-7,CASRLAGRVQGEQYF
TRBV7-2,TRBJ1-3,CASSLSRQNSGNTIYF
TRBV24-1,TRBJ2-7,CATSDWGGTAEQYF
TRBV7-2,TRBJ2-5,CASSLRGGGPYF
TRBV10-3,TRBJ2-7,CAIRGQGGVVEQYF
TRBV5-1,TRBJ2-5,CASSAGLAGQETQYF
TRBV19,TRBJ2-7,CASTAGPFYEQYF
TRBV30,TRBJ1-6,CAWVGTRLSPLHF
TRBV11-2,TRBJ1-3,CASSLRSGVPNLSGNTIYF